This T cell receptor beta chain comes out of a study of blood T cells in healthy people across ages. Next came a second PCR, run for 7 to 11 cycles, which used a sample-barcoded 5' primer along with a J-beta primer mix. TCRdb analysed the 5' RACE reads with MiXCR anew, one entry per CDR3 protein. Of about 810,000 distinct CDR3 sequences listed, roughly 40% were seen once; the top ten hold around 13%. Overall study results and limits: Researchers report that TCR beta diversity correlated strongly with naive T cell percentage.

This clonotype has only a few counts. The antigen is not known. This CDR3 is 14 amino acids long. In germline, CDR1 is MNHEY, CDR2 SMNVEV (reference sequence). V was cut by 5 bases and J by 0 bases, with 10 bases left in between. The source of this sequence is a man younger than 35 in good health. The rearrangement uses TRBV27 and TRBJ1-1; D is uncertain. Sequencing was done on a sample of blood. CDR3 protein: CASSHVGMNTEAFF. DNA of the CDR3: TGTGCCAGCAGTCACGTCGGGATGAACACTGAAGCTTTCTTT.